This passage covers 2 T cell receptor beta chains from one sample sequenced in a study of blood T cells in healthy people across ages. The second PCR ran roughly 6 to 11 cycles with a sample-barcoded 5' primer and J-beta primers. TCRdb ran MiXCR on the 5' RACE reads and lists one entry per CDR3 protein. The sample has about 580,000 distinct CDR3 sequences; roughly 48% are singletons. Sample: blood. The receptors shown here come from an elderly man in good health.

The V gene is TRBV25-1, the J gene TRBJ2-6; D unclear. This CDR3 has 19 amino acids. The germline gives CDR1 MGHDK, CDR2 SYGVNS. Trimming left V 4 bases short and J 0 bases short, with 19 bases between. CDR3 nucleotides: TGTGCCAGCAGTGCAGGACGTTTCTCCCGTTACTCTGGGGCCAACGTCCTGACTTTC. It yields the protein CASSAGRFSRYSGANVLTF.

The rearrangement links TRBV5-5 to TRBJ2-5; tentatively, D is TRBD2 (5 bases). There are 13 residues in the CDR3. Germline values: CDR1 SGHKS, CDR2 YYEKEE (reference sequence). Deletions cut 3 bases from V and 7 bases from J, with 13 bases between. CDR3 sequence (DNA): TGTGCCAGCAGCTGGGGAACAGCGGCGACCCAGTACTTC. Amino acid sequence: CASSWGTAATQYF.